Below are 19 T cell receptor beta chains sequenced from a single sample in a study of identical twins. TCRdb called the 5' RACE reads again in MiXCR, with one record for every CDR3 protein. Altogether just under 550,000 distinct CDR3 sequences are present, roughly 15% being singletons, with the ten largest covering about 0.47%. In addition, the sample was reused for a study of yellow fever vaccine responses in identical twins.

Sequencing was performed on CD4+ T cells sorted from blood. These receptors came from a woman younger than 30 in good health.

The chain couples TRBV28 to TRBJ2-1, with TRBD2 as a possible D gene (6 bases). This CDR3 contains 15 residues. Germline V gene sequence: CDR1 MDHEN, CDR2 SYDVKM. Between the trimmed V and J ends, which lost 7 bases and 8 bases, there was a span of 21 bases. The CDR3 sequence: CASTPGWQGGHEQFF. CDR3 DNA: TGTGCCAGCACTCCTGGGTGGCAGGGAGGACATGAGCAGTTCTTC.

This sequence joins TRBV6-5 and TRBJ2-5; a weak D match, TRBD1 (5 bases). This CDR3 region has 16 residues. V lost 0 bases to trimming and J lost 1 base, with 12 bases between them. The germline gives CDR1 MNHEY, CDR2 SVGAGI. The CDR3 sequence: CASSYSGTGTQETQYF. The DNA for the CDR3 is TGTGCCAGCAGTTACTCGGGCACAGGTACCCAAGAGACCCAGTACTTC.

The chain carries TRBV5-1 and TRBJ2-7; 8 bases align to TRBD2. This CDR3 region has 16 residues. Germline CDR1 SGHRS, CDR2 YFSETQ. Losses at the gene ends were 1 base for V and 3 bases for J; bases not matched to a gene: 9. The CDR3 region has the DNA TGCGCCAGCAGCTTGAACCCAGCGGGAGCGAGCTACGAGCAGTACTTC. Translated: CASSLNPAGASYEQYF.

The chain recombines TRBV25-1 with TRBJ2-1; D possibly corresponds to TRBD2 (6 bases). Trimming took 4 bases from V and 2 from J, leaving 9 bases between them. Germline values: CDR1 MGHDK, CDR2 SYGVNS. CDR3 length: 14 residues. The CDR3 sequence is CASSVGGAYNEQFF. CDR3 bases: TGTGCCAGCAGTGTGGGCGGGGCCTACAATGAGCAGTTCTTC.

This clonotype was seen more than once but under ten times. This chain links TRBV4-1 with TRBJ2-2; 9 nucleotides line up with TRBD1. Per the germline V gene, CDR1 is MGHRA and CDR2 is YSYEKL. The length of the CDR3 is 15 residues. V shed 7 bases and J 4 bases; nucleotides not matched to a gene: 7. CDR3 DNA sequence: TGCGCCAGCAACTGGGGACAGGGCAGCACCGGGGAGCTGTTTTTT. It encodes CASNWGQGSTGELFF.

This clonotype has just a few counts. V is TRBV20-1 and J is TRBJ2-3; D remains unclear. The V gene lost 4 bases and the J gene lost 5 bases, with 13 bases spanning the gap. The germline V gene has CDR1 DFQATT and CDR2 SNEGSKA (reference sequence). The CDR3 is made up of 13 amino acids. The CDR3 nucleotides read TGCAGTGCTACACTCGGCTTTGGAGATACGCAGTATTTT. It is translated as CSATLGFGDTQYF.

This clonotype was recorded a few times. The V gene is TRBV15, the J gene TRBJ1-1; no reliable D call. There are 14 residues in the CDR3. The V gene's germline CDR1 is LNHNV and CDR2 YYDKDF (reference sequence). V lost 1 base, J lost 3 bases, and 9 bases lay in between. This chain's CDR3 is CATSRGRADTEAFF. CDR3 DNA: TGTGCCACCAGCAGAGGCCGGGCCGACACTGAAGCTTTCTTT.

This chain joins TRBV29-1 and TRBJ1-3; D is possibly TRBD1 (5 bases). This CDR3 comprises 13 residues. Germline loops: CDR1 SQVTM, CDR2 ANQGSEA. V lost 3 bases and J 4 bases, leaving 10 bases between the germline ends. The CDR3 region is CSVERDGGNTIYF. The CDR3, as DNA: TGCAGCGTTGAGCGGGACGGAGGAAACACCATATATTTT.

A few counts support this clonotype. This rearrangement joins TRBV10-3 to TRBJ2-7, with 8 bases lining up with TRBD2. The junction had 6 bases not matched to a gene; V was cut back by 4 bases and J by 4 bases. Per the germline V gene, CDR1 is ENHRY and CDR2 is SYGVKD. The CDR3 spans 14 residues. The CDR3 bases are TGTGCCATCAGTGGGAGTAGCGGGACGTACGAGCAGTACTTC. Translation: CAISGSSGTYEQYF.

The gene calls are TRBV5-5 and TRBJ2-1; 12 bases are shared with TRBD2. This CDR3 has 16 amino acids. Germline-derived CDR1 and CDR2 are SGHKS and YYEKEE (reference sequence). Losses at the gene ends were 1 base for V and 8 bases for J; bases not matched to a gene: 7. CDR3 residues: CASSLLAGGRLYEQFF. The CDR3 coding sequence is TGTGCCAGCAGCTTGCTAGCGGGAGGGCGGTTATATGAGCAGTTCTTC.

The chain uses TRBV28 and TRBJ2-3; D possibly corresponds to TRBD1 (5 bases). The V end lost 4 bases, the J end lost 10 bases, and 24 bases lay between the germline ends. Germline values: CDR1 MDHEN, CDR2 SYDVKM. There are 16 residues in the CDR3. CDR3 DNA: TGTGCCAGCAGTTCCCGACAAACCGATCAGGGTTTCGCGCAGTATTTT. Its protein product is CASSSRQTDQGFAQYF.

In its sample, this clonotype was seen a few times. The genes are TRBV5-1 and TRBJ1-6; D gene uncertain. This CDR3 is built from 13 residues. Germline CDR1 SGHRS, CDR2 YFSETQ. Between the trimmed V and J ends, which lost 6 bases and 6 bases, there was a span of 10 bases. CDR3 sequence reads: CASTDGFNSPLHF. DNA of the CDR3: TGCGCCAGCACGGACGGATTTAATTCACCCCTCCACTTT.

This clonotype was counted between two and nine times. The rearrangement uses TRBV5-1 and TRBJ1-2; D gene ambiguous. The CDR3 sequence is 14 residues long. Germline V gene data show CDR1 as SGHRS and CDR2 as YFSETQ. V lost 1 base to trimming and J lost 6 bases, with 13 bases between them. As DNA, the CDR3 is TGCGCCAGCAGCTTGCCGGGAGGCCTTGATGGCTACACCTTC. It is translated as CASSLPGGLDGYTF.

The chain couples TRBV5-1 to TRBJ2-7; 11 bases are a match to TRBD1. This CDR3 is 14 amino acids long. Germline lookup yields CDR1 SGHRS and CDR2 YFSETQ. The trim removed 5 bases at V and 7 bases at J, leaving 8 bases unmatched. CDR3 sequence: CASSRTGGLGEQYF. CDR3 nucleotides: TGCGCCAGCAGTCGGACAGGGGGCTTGGGAGAGCAGTACTTC.

This clonotype turned up a few times. The V and J genes are TRBV5-1 and TRBJ2-3; D gene ambiguous. This CDR3 contains 14 residues. Germline-derived CDR1 and CDR2 are SGHRS and YFSETQ. V was cut by 0 bases and J by 3 bases, with 8 bases left in between. The CDR3 nucleotides read TGCGCCAGCAGCTTGGCGCAGCTTACAGATACGCAGTATTTT. It is translated as CASSLAQLTDTQYF.

This clonotype was seen more than once but under ten times. CDR3 in amino acids: CASSNTGASGANVLTF. The CDR3 nucleotides are TGCGCCAGCAGCAACACAGGGGCCTCTGGGGCCAACGTCCTGACTTTC. V is TRBV5-1 and J is TRBJ2-6, with 7 bases that match TRBD1. The CDR3 consists of 16 residues. Trimming at V came to 4 bases and at J to 0 bases, leaving 4 bases not matched to a gene. In germline, CDR1 is SGHRS, CDR2 YFSETQ. Full variable domain (rest looked up from reference TRBV5-1 and TRBJ2-6): KAGVTQTPRYLIKTRGQQVTLSCSPISGHRSVSWYQQTPGQGLQFLFEYFSETQRNKGNFPGRFSGRQFSNSRSEMNVSTLELGDSALYLCASSNTGASGANVLTFGAGSRLTVL.

This clonotype has more than one count but fewer than ten. The CDR3, as DNA: TGTGCCAGCAGCCAAGATAGGACTTTGGGGACTGAAGCTTTCTTT. Its protein product is CASSQDRTLGTEAFF. The chain links TRBV4-2 to TRBJ1-1, with D uncertain. Per the germline V gene, CDR1 is LGHNA and CDR2 is YNFKEQ. Trimming stripped 0 bases from V and 5 bases from J, with 13 bases between. The CDR3 has 15 residues.

A few counts support this clonotype. The DNA for the CDR3 is TGCAGCGTTGAAGATCGAAGTACGTTCTACAGGGGGTTTCAAGAGACCCAGTACTTC. Protein sequence: CSVEDRSTFYRGFQETQYF. This chain links TRBV29-1 with TRBJ2-5; 8 bases are shared with TRBD1. The V gene's germline CDR1 is SQVTM and CDR2 ANQGSEA. V shed 0 bases and J 2 bases; nucleotides not matched to a gene: 17. This CDR3 spans 19 amino acids.

The chain uses TRBV20-1 and TRBJ1-1; tentative D call: TRBD1 (6 bases). The CDR3 is 14 residues long. The V end was cut by 6 bases, the J end by 4 bases, with 18 bases between. Germline CDR1 reads DFQATT; CDR2 reads SNEGSKA (reference sequence). CDR3 sequence (DNA): TGCAGTGCGCCCTCGGGGGCCGGGGGCACTGAAGCTTTCTTT. This encodes CSAPSGAGGTEAFF.